At least ten counts were recorded for the clone carrying this T cell receptor beta chain. TCRdb independently ran MiXCR on the RT-PCR reads; one entry per CDR3 protein. The table shows about 680,000 distinct CDR3 sequences, with about 14% occurring only once. Germline V lookup: CDR1 SQVTM, CDR2 ANQGSEA. The CDR3 consists of 14 residues. V gave up 7 bases and J gave up 4 bases, with 18 bases separating them. The sample comprised memory CD4+ T cells from blood. This chain joins TRBV29-1 and TRBJ2-3; D is ambiguous. The TCR sequence derives from a female donor in good health, serving as a healthy control. The CDR3 here is CSALTQANADTQYF. CDR3 in DNA: TGCAGCGCCTTGACCCAGGCCAACGCAGATACGCAGTATTTT.